The rows below give T cell receptor beta chains drawn from one sample of a study of vaccination and CD4 T cells after COVID-19. These receptors' targets are unknown. TCRdb analysed the PCR reads with MiXCR anew, one entry per CDR3 protein. In the table there are around 20,000 distinct CDR3 sequences, under 55% of which are singletons. Sequenced sample: CD4+ T cells from blood, cultured in vitro. These receptor sequences come from a human donor who had recovered from COVID-19. CDR3s include the opening cysteine and the closing phenylalanine or tryptophan. Each record gives: V gene, J gene, CDR3 protein.

TRBV18	TRBJ2-7	CASSPPGTLSYEQYF
TRBV11-1	TRBJ2-3	CASSLNPTGDTQYF
TRBV7-6	TRBJ2-5	CASSFGRGASRETQYF
TRBV12-3/TRBV12-4	TRBJ2-5	CASSPQGPTQYF
TRBV21-1	TRBJ1-1	CASSKEGANTEAFF
TRBV20-1	TRBJ1-5	CSARDLGDEDQPQHF
TRBV7-2	TRBJ2-7	CASSFRGAGGASEQYF
TRBV7-3	TRBJ1-2	CASSLSNGFVTF
TRBV12-3/TRBV12-4	TRBJ2-3	CASSETGGRSTDTQYF
TRBV2	TRBJ2-7	CASSSLAGGPYEQYF
TRBV21-1	TRBJ1-5	CASSRDQNSNQPQHF
TRBV6-2/TRBV6-3	TRBJ2-5	CASSAGMVAGRQETQYF
TRBV19	TRBJ2-7	CASSTGGEQYF
TRBV2	TRBJ2-5	CASNEKNKEETQYF
TRBV20-1	TRBJ2-1	CSARAPLRDYNEQFF
TRBV21-1	TRBJ1-2	CASIGDSYVYGYTF
TRBV5-8	TRBJ2-5	CASSLHRDRGSQETQYF
TRBV24-1	TRBJ2-1	CATSDHYRVNEQFF
TRBV19	TRBJ1-6	CASSSVGTGDSNLHF
TRBV2	TRBJ1-2	CASSEEGNYGYTF
TRBV5-1	TRBJ2-6	CASSFQARGSSGANVLTF
TRBV10-3	TRBJ2-7	CAIKKTSGEYEQYF
TRBV12-3/TRBV12-4	TRBJ2-5	CASSPDYFEETQYF
TRBV28	TRBJ1-1	CASSLGGTKNTEAFF
TRBV27	TRBJ1-2	CASSSTGTGGYTF
TRBV15	TRBJ1-5	CATSRGGQGNQPQHF
TRBV6-1	TRBJ1-5	CASSKDRNNQPQHF
TRBV24-1	TRBJ2-5	CATSDRGVAGVKETQYF
TRBV25-1	TRBJ2-1	CASSDRAGASYNEQFF
TRBV27	TRBJ2-3	CASSFLQTGTTDTQYF
TRBV15	TRBJ2-7	CATASLGGASSYEQYF
TRBV30	TRBJ1-1	CAWTGPGRGTEAFF
TRBV6-2/TRBV6-3	TRBJ1-2	CASSYGAGSYYGYTF
TRBV7-6	TRBJ1-1	CASSLGRQSFEAFF
TRBV6-5	TRBJ1-1	CASSYIGGTEAFF
TRBV6-5	TRBJ2-1	CASSYSGLAGYNEQFF
TRBV24-1	TRBJ2-3	CATSDPSGDTQYF